This T cell receptor beta chain derives from a study of T cell changes during pregnancy in multiple sclerosis. Profiled with immunoSEQ multiplex PCR; TCRdb holds only in-frame clones, not every one. The table records tens of thousands of clones, 85% to 95% of them present only once. The length of the CDR3 is 17 residues. Germline V gene lookup returns CDR1 SGHAT and CDR2 FQNNGV. Trimming took 5 bases from V and 9 from J, leaving 26 bases between them. The material sequenced was peripheral blood, taken in the third trimester of pregnancy. The J gene is TRBJ2-1, the V gene TRBV11-2; TRBD2 might be the D (6 bases). The receptor was isolated from a female donor in good health, enrolled as a control in a pregnancy study. The CDR3 loop reads CASSVLLVTGAYGEQFF. For the CDR3, the DNA is TGTGCCAGCAGCGTACTACTAGTAACGGGAGCATATGGTGAGCAGTTCTTC.